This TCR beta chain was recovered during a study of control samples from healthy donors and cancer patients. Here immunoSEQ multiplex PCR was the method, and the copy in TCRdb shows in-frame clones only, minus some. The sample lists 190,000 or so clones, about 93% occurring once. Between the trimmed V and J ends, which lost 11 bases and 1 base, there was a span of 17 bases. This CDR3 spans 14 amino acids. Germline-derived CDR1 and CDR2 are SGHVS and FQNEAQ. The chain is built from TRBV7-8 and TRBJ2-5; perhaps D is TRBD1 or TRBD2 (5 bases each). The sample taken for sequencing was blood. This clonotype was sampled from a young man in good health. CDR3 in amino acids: CAGAPWDLQETQYF. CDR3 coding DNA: TGTGCCGGCGCCCCTTGGGACCTCCAAGAGACCCAGTACTTC.